This T cell receptor beta chain was sequenced in a study of cytomegalovirus exposure and HLA in healthy donors. General study results and limits: Looking again later, the authors saw that most CMV-associated TCR beta chains seemed HLA-restricted. Most of the TCR beta V segments (in an earlier analysis) were productive either about 87% or about 30% of the time. Cytomegalovirus status was reportedly diagnosed by the classifier with high sensitivity and specificity.

Looked up from germline, CDR1 is SNHLY and CDR2 is FYNNEI. This CDR3 has 16 amino acids. The V gene lost 6 bases and the J gene lost 2 bases, with 14 bases spanning the gap. Regarding this clone: Its antigen remains unidentified.

Amplification used 60 Vbeta primers and 13 Jbeta primers. The table came from immunoSEQ multiplex PCR; TCRdb's copy has only in-frame clones and leaves some out. The sample carries almost 200,000 clones, about 80% recorded once. The sequencing sample was made of PBMCs. The source is a man in his thirties or forties in good health and CMV-seronegative. The chain links TRBV2 to TRBJ2-6; D is perhaps TRBD1 (6 bases). The CDR3 DNA reads as TGTGCCAGCAGGTCCCTTGCAGGGGCTGGGGCCAACGTCCTGACTTTC. Protein: CASRSLAGAGANVLTF.